What follows are 28 T cell receptor beta chains derived from one specimen sequenced in a study of cytomegalovirus exposure and HLA in healthy donors. PCR amplification relied on 60 Vbeta primers (plus 13 Jbeta primers). The table came from immunoSEQ multiplex PCR; TCRdb's copy has only in-frame clones and leaves some out. The table includes some 200,000 clones, more than 60% detected once. Material for sequencing was PBMCs. The source is a woman aged 55-69 years in good health and CMV-seropositive.

This sequence joins TRBV12-5 and TRBJ1-2; 8 positions match TRBD1. Trimming removed 4 bases from V and 6 bases from J; junction bases left unmatched: 7. This CDR3 is 14 amino acids long. Germline V gene lookup returns CDR1 LGHNT and CDR2 FRNRAP. CDR3 loop: CASGSWDRRNGYTF. The CDR3 nucleotides read TGTGCTAGTGGTTCTTGGGACAGGAGAAATGGCTACACCTTC.

The chain recombines TRBV5-1 with TRBJ1-3; 8 bases align to TRBD1. In germline, CDR1 is SGHRS, CDR2 YFSETQ. Unmatched junction bases numbered 6, after V lost 4 bases and J lost 0 bases. This CDR3 contains 16 residues. In DNA form, the CDR3 reads TGCGCCAGCAGCGCCAGACAGGGGTACTCTGGAAACACCATATATTTT. It is translated as CASSARQGYSGNTIYF.

The chain is built from TRBV28 and TRBJ2-6; a weak D match, TRBD2 (6 bases). The CDR3 totals 18 residues. Germline assignment: CDR1 MDHEN and CDR2 SYDVKM. Trimming took off 6 bases at V and 1 base at J, with 19 bases between the two ends. In nucleotides, the CDR3 is TGTGCCAGCAGACACCTCGGGACTGGGATTTCTGGGGCCAACGTCCTGACTTTC. Its protein is CASRHLGTGISGANVLTF.

In DNA, the CDR3 is TGTGCCAGCAGCCTAAGGGGCGGGAACGAGCAGTACTTC. Its protein product is CASSLRGGNEQYF. The chain has TRBV14 and TRBJ2-5; weak D call: TRBD2 (6 bases). The assigned J gene may be wrong: the sequence end matches TRBJ2-7 better. The CDR3 sequence is 13 residues long. CDR1 is SGHDN, CDR2 FVKESK, per germline.

This sequence joins TRBV6-5 and TRBJ1-4; 7 positions match TRBD1. CDR1 and CDR2 from the germline V gene are MNHEY and SVGAGI. Unmatched junction bases numbered 12, after V lost 6 bases and J lost 8 bases. The CDR3 is 15 residues long. CDR3 loop: CASSRSRQGDEKLFF. The CDR3 DNA sequence: TGTGCCAGCAGCCGGTCCCGACAGGGAGACGAAAAACTGTTTTTT.

V gene TRBV13 combines with J gene TRBJ2-7, with 9 bases identical to TRBD1. The germline gives CDR1 PRHDT, CDR2 FYEKMQ (reference sequence). The CDR3 has 13 amino acids. V lost 6 bases to trimming and J lost 6 bases; unmatched junction nucleotides: 6. CDR3 loop: CASSHRGPGEQYF. CDR3 DNA: TGTGCCAGCAGTCACAGGGGGCCCGGCGAGCAGTACTTC.

About this clone: This specimen includes other DNA sequences encoding the same CDR3. The chain is built from TRBV27 and TRBJ1-5, with D possibly being TRBD1 (6 bases). Deletions cut 5 bases from V and 4 bases from J, with 12 bases between. Germline V lookup: CDR1 MNHEY, CDR2 SMNVEV (reference sequence). The CDR3 consists of 14 residues. CDR3 loop: CASSGYQGNQPQHF. The CDR3 region has the DNA TGTGCCAGCAGTGGGTACCAGGGGAATCAGCCCCAGCATTTT.

The rearrangement uses TRBV7-2 and TRBJ2-1, with 12 bases lining up with TRBD2. CDR3 length equals 17 residues. V dropped 6 bases and J dropped 6; count of bases not matched to a gene: 12. Germline V gene data show CDR1 as SGHTA and CDR2 as FQGNSA. CDR3 nucleotides: TGTGCCAGCAGGTACCGTGAGGCTAGCGGGGGGGCCAATGAGCAGTTCTTC. It encodes CASRYREASGGANEQFF.

The chain carries TRBV7-2 and TRBJ1-6, with no clear D. In germline, CDR1 is SGHTA, CDR2 FQGNSA. The CDR3 sequence is 15 residues long. The ends were cut back, 3 bases at V and 4 bases at J, with 10 bases in the middle. CDR3 DNA: TGTGCCAGCAGCTTGGAGTTGATTTATAATTCACCCCTCCACTTT. Translating it yields CASSLELIYNSPLHF.

This rearrangement joins TRBV18 to TRBJ1-2; D may be TRBD1 (6 bases). The V gene's germline CDR1 is KGHSH and CDR2 LQKENI. This CDR3 spans 13 amino acids. Trimming left V 5 bases short and J 4 bases short, with 11 bases between. The CDR3 DNA follows: TGTGCCAGCTCAGATGGACAGCTCTATGGCTACACCTTC. It encodes CASSDGQLYGYTF.

The gene calls are TRBV5-1 and TRBJ2-3; no firm D call. There are 15 residues in the CDR3. V gave up 0 bases and J gave up 4 bases, with 12 bases separating them. Germline CDR1 SGHRS, CDR2 YFSETQ. For the CDR3, the DNA is TGCGCCAGCAGCTTGGTACAGAGTTCCCCAGATACGCAGTATTTT. Amino acid sequence: CASSLVQSSPDTQYF.

V is TRBV5-6 and J is TRBJ2-5; 14 bases agree with TRBD2. The germline CDR1 and CDR2 sequences are SGHDT and YYEEEE. This CDR3 has 16 residues. V dropped 6 bases and J dropped 4; count of bases not matched to a gene: 8. The CDR3 spells CASTIGGLAGGETQYF. CDR3 bases: TGTGCCAGCACCATCGGTGGACTAGCGGGAGGAGAGACCCAGTACTTC. The whole variable domain, filled in from reference TRBV5-6 and TRBJ2-5, reads DAGVTQSPTHLIKTRGQQVTLRCSPKSGHDTVSWYQQALGQGPQFIFQYYEEEERQRGNFPDRFSGHQFPNYSSELNVNALLLGDSALYLCASTIGGLAGGETQYFGPGTRLLVL.

This chain links TRBV11-2 with TRBJ2-2; no clear D. CDR3 length: 15 residues. The V and J ends lost 8 bases and 4 bases respectively, with 17 bases between them. Germline V gene lookup returns CDR1 SGHAT and CDR2 FQNNGV. Here the CDR3 reads CASRTPGSITGELFF. The CDR3 DNA follows: TGTGCCAGCCGAACACCGGGTTCAATCACCGGGGAGCTGTTTTTT.

The chain carries TRBV7-3 and TRBJ2-5; D perhaps matches TRBD2 (6 bases). V was clipped by 1 base and J by 5 bases, with 14 bases between them. CDR1 is SGHTA, CDR2 FQGTGA, per germline. This CDR3 has 15 residues. CDR3: CASSLSGVAWETQYF. DNA for the CDR3: TGTGCCAGCAGCTTAAGCGGGGTAGCGTGGGAGACCCAGTACTTC.

The J gene is TRBJ2-5, the V gene TRBV21-1; TRBD2 is the table's D call, not checked against the DNA. TRBV21-1 is a pseudogene segment. This CDR3 is 19 amino acids long. Here the CDR3 reads CASSKLALRRGGSRETQYF. The CDR3 coding sequence is TGTGCCAGCAGCAAACTGGCCCTACGGCGGGGGGGGTCCCGGGAGACCCAGTACTTC.

This clone showed up just once. The V and J genes are TRBV19 and TRBJ1-2; D is unclear. The CDR3 runs 15 residues. The V gene lost 10 bases and the J gene lost 0 bases, with 18 bases spanning the gap. Germline CDR1 and CDR2: LNHDA and SQIVND (reference sequence). This chain's CDR3 is CATYLRGNTNYGYTF. The DNA of the CDR3 is TGTGCCACCTATTTACGGGGAAACACTAACTATGGCTACACCTTC.

The rearrangement uses TRBV5-6 and TRBJ2-5; 8 nucleotides align to TRBD2. The length of the CDR3 is 16 residues. Unmatched junction bases numbered 10, after V lost 5 bases and J lost 1 base. The germline V gene encodes CDR1 SGHDT and CDR2 YYEEEE. The CDR3 nucleotides read TGTGCCAGCAGGAAGCCGGGACTAGGTGCCCAAGAGACCCAGTACTTC. Residues: CASRKPGLGAQETQYF.

The chain recombines TRBV18 with TRBJ1-2; 7 bases map to TRBD1. The J segment lost 5 bases and the V segment lost 6 bases, leaving 6 bases of the junction unmatched. The CDR3 loop spans 13 amino acids. The germline V gene has CDR1 KGHSH and CDR2 LQKENI. CDR3 DNA sequence: TGTGCCAGCTCTCGGGACAGTGGGTATGGCTACACCTTC. This sequence encodes CASSRDSGYGYTF.

The chain couples TRBV5-1 to TRBJ1-2; no clear D gene. The CDR3 sequence is 13 residues long. V gave up 1 base and J gave up 6 bases, with 10 bases separating them. Germline V gene data show CDR1 as SGHRS and CDR2 as YFSETQ. The CDR3 is CASSLNRHDGYTF. Here the CDR3 DNA reads TGCGCCAGCAGCTTGAACAGACATGATGGCTACACCTTC. Variable domain in full (rest from reference TRBV5-1 and TRBJ1-2): KAGVTQTPRYLIKTRGQQVTLSCSPISGHRSVSWYQQTPGQGLQFLFEYFSETQRNKGNFPGRFSGRQFSNSRSEMNVSTLELGDSALYLCASSLNRHDGYTFGSGTRLTVV.

This chain joins TRBV9 and TRBJ2-7; 7 bases agree with TRBD1. Unmatched junction bases numbered 8, after V lost 5 bases and J lost 0 bases. The CDR3 runs to 15 residues. Germline V gene data show CDR1 as SGDLS and CDR2 as YYNGEE. This chain's CDR3 is CASSPKGGSSYEQYF. The DNA for the CDR3 is TGTGCCAGCAGTCCAAAAGGGGGCTCCTCCTACGAGCAGTACTTC.

The chain links TRBV28 to TRBJ1-2; 7 nucleotides agree with TRBD1. The CDR3 sequence is 14 residues long. The J segment lost 8 bases and the V segment lost 7 bases, leaving 13 bases of the junction unmatched. Germline V lookup: CDR1 MDHEN, CDR2 SYDVKM. As DNA, the CDR3 is TGTGCCAGCACCCCCGGGACAGCAAGCGGAGGCTACACCTTC. Its protein is CASTPGTASGGYTF.

This clone was seen a handful of times. The V call is TRBV4-1, the J call TRBJ1-1, with D unclear. The V and J ends lost 4 bases and 3 bases respectively, with 15 bases between them. The CDR3 covers 15 residues. CDR1 and CDR2 from the germline V gene are MGHRA and YSYEKL. The CDR3 DNA reads as TGCGCCAGCAGCCCCGGCACATCCCGGGACACTGAAGCTTTCTTT. Amino acids: CASSPGTSRDTEAFF.

The chain has TRBV4-2 and TRBJ2-2; TRBD1 matches at 8 bases. CDR3 size: 16 residues. Trimming at V came to 3 bases and at J to 5 bases, leaving 8 bases not matched to a gene. Germline V gives CDR1 LGHNA, CDR2 YNFKEQ. CDR3 protein: CASSHGRGRRTGELFF. The CDR3 bases are TGTGCCAGCAGCCACGGCAGGGGGCGCAGAACCGGGGAGCTGTTTTTT.

The chain recombines TRBV5-6 with TRBJ2-1; D call uncertain. Trimming took 0 bases from V and 0 from J, leaving 7 bases between them. The germline CDR1 and CDR2 sequences are SGHDT and YYEEEE. The CDR3 covers 15 residues. CDR3 in DNA: TGTGCCAGCAGCTTGGATCTAGGCTCCTACAATGAGCAGTTCTTC. Its protein product is CASSLDLGSYNEQFF.

This chain joins TRBV29-1 and TRBJ2-7; D possibly corresponds to TRBD1 (5 bases). With 4 bases removed from V and 0 bases from J, the gap between germline ends came to 16 bases. This CDR3 is 15 amino acids long. Germline V gene lookup returns CDR1 SQVTM and CDR2 ANQGSEA. In DNA form, the CDR3 reads TGCAGCGTTGTAGCAGACAGTAAGAGCTCCTACGAGCAGTACTTC. It yields the protein CSVVADSKSSYEQYF.

The V and J genes are TRBV5-6 and TRBJ1-1, with 7 bases identical to TRBD1. V shed 4 bases and J 4 bases; nucleotides not matched to a gene: 7. Germline V CDR1 and CDR2: SGHDT, YYEEEE. The CDR3 extends over 14 amino acids. The CDR3 DNA sequence: TGTGCCAGCAGCCGCAGGGGGGTCGTCACTGAAGCTTTCTTT. Protein product: CASSRRGVVTEAFF.

The CDR3 reads CVRTPARQGGFYEQYF. The DNA for the CDR3 is TGTGTCAGAACCCCGGCGAGGCAGGGGGGTTTTTACGAGCAGTACTTC. The gene calls are TRBV7-5 and TRBJ2-7; TRBD1 is the table's D call, not checked against the DNA. TRBV7-5 is a documented pseudogene. The CDR3 is made up of 16 amino acids.

The chain combines TRBV7-9 with TRBJ1-2, with a possible D match to TRBD1 (6 bases). Trimming removed 7 bases at V and 8 bases at J, with 17 bases between. Germline V gene lookup returns CDR1 SEHNR and CDR2 FQNEAQ (reference sequence). This CDR3 has 13 residues. CDR3 amino acids: CASTYDRIKGYTF. The CDR3 DNA follows: TGTGCCAGCACCTACGACAGGATAAAGGGCTACACCTTC.